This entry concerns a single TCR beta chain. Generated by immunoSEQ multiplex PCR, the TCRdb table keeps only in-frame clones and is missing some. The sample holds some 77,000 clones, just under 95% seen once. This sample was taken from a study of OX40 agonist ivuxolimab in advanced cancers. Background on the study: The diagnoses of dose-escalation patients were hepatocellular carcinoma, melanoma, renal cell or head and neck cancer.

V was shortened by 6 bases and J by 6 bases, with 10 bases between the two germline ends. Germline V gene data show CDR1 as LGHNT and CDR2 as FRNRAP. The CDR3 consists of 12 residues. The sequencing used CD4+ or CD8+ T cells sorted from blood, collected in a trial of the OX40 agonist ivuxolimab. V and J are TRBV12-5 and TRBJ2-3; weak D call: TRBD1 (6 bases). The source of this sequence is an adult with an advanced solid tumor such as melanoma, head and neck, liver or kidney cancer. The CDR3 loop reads CASGTGTDTQYF. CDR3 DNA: TGTGCTAGTGGGACAGGAACCGATACGCAGTATTTT.